This T cell receptor (beta chain) came from a study of T cells in localized non-small cell lung cancer. V lost 2 bases and J 3 bases, leaving 13 bases between the germline ends. The CDR3 length is 14 residues. Germline-derived CDR1 and CDR2 are GTSNPN and SVGIG (reference sequence). TCRdb keeps only in-frame clones here, not all; method: immunoSEQ multiplex PCR. The data show around 24,000 clones, with about 90% seen just once and 25% to 30% held by the top ten. Sequences were derived from peripheral blood, sampled before any cancer treatment. This chain joins TRBV30 and TRBJ1-1; the D is unclear. The TCR originated in a male donor older than 55 with stage I squamous cell lung carcinoma. Here the CDR3 reads CAWSKTGIHTEAFF. The CDR3 coding sequence is TGTGCCTGGAGTAAAACCGGGATTCACACTGAAGCTTTCTTT.